This passage covers 27 T cell receptor beta chains from one sample sequenced in a study of cytomegalovirus exposure and HLA in healthy donors. PCR involved 60 Vbeta and 13 Jbeta primers. The table came from immunoSEQ multiplex PCR; TCRdb's copy has only in-frame clones and leaves some out. Of about 200,000 clones in the sample, more than 80% were seen once. Sequences were obtained from PBMCs. The receptors originated from a man aged 25 to 40 in good health and CMV-seronegative.

J is TRBJ2-1 and V is TRBV6-1; 10 bases align to TRBD1. This CDR3 is 15 amino acids long. V lost 5 bases and J lost 9; bases outside the gene matches: 10. Per the germline V gene, CDR1 is MNHNS and CDR2 is SASEGT. The CDR3 region has the DNA TGTGCCAGCAGTCTCGCGGGACAGGGGTCTGGTGAGCAGTTCTTC. It is translated as CASSLAGQGSGEQFF.

The V and J genes are TRBV5-4 and TRBJ2-6; 7 bases match TRBD2. Germline assignment: CDR1 SGHNT and CDR2 YYREEE (reference sequence). CDR3 size: 16 residues. V dropped 4 bases and J dropped 3; count of bases not matched to a gene: 7. The CDR3 region has the DNA TGTGCCAGCAGCGCCAGGGCGGGGGATGGGGCCAACGTCCTGACTTTC. Its protein is CASSARAGDGANVLTF.

This chain uses TRBV12-2 with TRBJ2-5; the table's D call, TRBD1, was not checked against the DNA. TRBV12-2 is described as a pseudogene. The CDR3 spans 16 residues. CDR3 amino acids: CASRPSQGGGEETQYF. The CDR3 nucleotides are TGTGCAAGTCGCCCATCGCAGGGGGGCGGAGAAGAGACCCAGTACTTC.

The chain has TRBV28 and TRBJ1-3, with TRBD1 identical over 10 bases. This CDR3 is 16 amino acids long. V was clipped by 3 bases and J by 4 bases; unmatched bases: 6. Germline CDR1 and CDR2: MDHEN and SYDVKM. The CDR3 region is CASSFGDRGGGNTIYF. The CDR3, as DNA: TGTGCCAGCAGTTTCGGGGACAGGGGAGGCGGAAACACCATATATTTT.

This clone was detected only a few times. This chain connects TRBV5-1 to TRBJ1-2, with D maybe TRBD1 (6 bases). V lost 4 bases, J lost 7 bases, and 14 bases lay in between. The CDR3 runs to 13 residues. Germline CDR1 and CDR2: SGHRS and YFSETQ. This CDR3 reads CASSGTGISGYTF. CDR3 nucleotide sequence: TGCGCCAGCAGCGGAACAGGGATTTCTGGCTACACCTTC.

The V call is TRBV11-2, the J call TRBJ2-5, with a possible D match to TRBD1 (6 bases). The germline CDR1 and CDR2 sequences are SGHAT and FQNNGV. Trimming removed 5 bases from V and 0 bases from J, with 13 bases in between. The CDR3 consists of 15 residues. The CDR3 sequence is CASSPRQEHQETQYF. The CDR3, as DNA: TGTGCCAGCAGCCCTCGACAGGAACACCAAGAGACCCAGTACTTC.

The genes are TRBV18 and TRBJ1-2; perhaps TRBD1 as D (5 bases). Germline lookup yields CDR1 KGHSH and CDR2 LQKENI. Trimming shortened V by 2 bases and J by 2 bases, and 12 bases separated the two germline ends. This CDR3 comprises 15 residues. CDR3 residues: CASSPVNPGNYGYTF. In DNA form, the CDR3 reads TGTGCCAGCTCACCAGTTAATCCAGGGAACTATGGCTACACCTTC.

The CDR3 DNA reads as TGCAGCGTTGGCTACAACAGGGACGGTGGTGGCTACACCTTC. Protein sequence: CSVGYNRDGGGYTF. The chain combines TRBV29-1 with TRBJ1-2, with D possibly TRBD1 on 6 matching bases. Germline CDR1 SQVTM, CDR2 ANQGSEA. The CDR3 runs to 14 residues. Trimming removed 4 bases from V and 7 bases from J, with 19 bases in between.

The rearrangement uses TRBV19 and TRBJ1-1; D unresolved. The CDR3 length is 14 residues. V lost 4 bases, J lost 11 bases, and 20 bases lay in between. Per germline, CDR1 LNHDA and CDR2 SQIVND (reference sequence). CDR3 loop: CASSNQGDVPGAFF. The CDR3 nucleotides are TGTGCCAGTAGTAACCAAGGAGATGTCCCTGGGGCTTTCTTT.

The sample holds a few counts of this clone. The V gene is TRBV7-8, the J gene TRBJ1-5; possible D gene TRBD1, 5 bases. Germline-derived CDR1 and CDR2 are SGHVS and FQNEAQ. This CDR3 region has 13 residues. V was clipped by 8 bases and J by 5 bases, with 13 bases between them. CDR3 region: CASRRGGDQPQHF. CDR3 coding DNA: TGTGCCAGCCGGCGGGGGGGGGATCAGCCCCAGCATTTT.

The chain uses TRBV18 and TRBJ2-7, with a possible D match to TRBD2 (6 bases). Germline assignment: CDR1 KGHSH and CDR2 LQKENI. This CDR3 has 14 amino acids. V shed 1 base and J shed 1 base, with 8 bases lying between them. The chain's CDR3 is CASSPLEGSYEQYF. The CDR3 DNA is TGTGCCAGCTCACCACTGGAGGGATCCTACGAGCAGTACTTC.

The chain is built from TRBV5-1 and TRBJ2-2, with unresolved D. CDR3 length: 12 residues. Germline CDR1 and CDR2: SGHRS and YFSETQ. Deletions cut 1 base from V and 7 bases from J, with 5 bases between. CDR3 DNA: TGCGCCAGCAGCTTGCCGCGCGGGGAGCTGTTTTTT. This encodes CASSLPRGELFF.

The rearrangement links TRBV2 to TRBJ2-4; D unclear. Germline V gives CDR1 SNHLY, CDR2 FYNNEI. CDR3 size: 12 residues. Trimming cost V 3 bases and J 9 bases, with 9 bases left between them. CDR3 region: CASSEVLAIQYF. The CDR3 DNA follows: TGTGCCAGCAGTGAGGTTTTAGCCATTCAGTACTTC.

Regarding this clone: The identical CDR3 is also encoded by other nucleotide sequences in the sample. V is TRBV18 and J is TRBJ2-5, with D perhaps matching TRBD1 (6 bases). Germline V gene lookup returns CDR1 KGHSH and CDR2 LQKENI. Deletions cut 4 bases from V and 5 bases from J, with 11 bases between. The CDR3 length is 13 residues. The CDR3 DNA sequence: TGTGCCAGCTCACAGGGCCAGGGGGAGACCCAGTACTTC. As protein: CASSQGQGETQYF. The complete variable domain, with remaining parts taken from reference TRBV18 and TRBJ2-5, reads NAGVMQNPRHLVRRRGQEARLRCSPMKGHSHVYWYRQLPEEGLKFMVYLQKENIIDESGMPKERFSAEFPKEGPSILRIQQVVRGDSAAYFCASSQGQGETQYFGPGTRLLVL.

The rearrangement uses TRBV5-1 and TRBJ2-1; 7 bases line up with TRBD2. The V gene end was trimmed by 1 base and the J gene end by 0 bases; junction bases not matched to a gene: 4. Germline CDR1 reads SGHRS; CDR2 reads YFSETQ. The CDR3 runs to 16 residues. CDR3: CASSLTGLGSYNEQFF. Written as DNA, the CDR3 is TGCGCCAGCAGCTTGACCGGACTAGGCTCCTACAATGAGCAGTTCTTC.

The chain joins TRBV2 to TRBJ1-4, with D perhaps TRBD1 (5 bases). The CDR3 sequence is 13 residues long. V was clipped by 11 bases and J by 8 bases, with 18 bases between them. Germline-derived CDR1 and CDR2 are SNHLY and FYNNEI. CDR3 amino acids: CAGRQPKKEKLFF. DNA of the CDR3: TGTGCCGGAAGACAGCCGAAGAAAGAAAAACTGTTTTTT.

The V call is TRBV2, the J call TRBJ2-2, with 8 bases aligning to TRBD2. J lost 6 bases, V lost 8 bases, and 5 bases had no gene match. From germline, CDR1 is SNHLY and CDR2 FYNNEI. The CDR3 runs to 13 residues. The CDR3 is CASAGGEAGELFF. In DNA, the CDR3 is TGTGCCAGCGCCGGGGGGGAGGCCGGGGAGCTGTTTTTT. The whole variable domain, remainder taken from reference TRBV2 and TRBJ2-2, is EPEVTQTPSHQVTQMGQEVILRCVPISNHLYFYWYRQILGQKVEFLVSFYNNEISEKSEIFDDQFSVERPDGSNFTLKIRSTKLEDSAMYFCASAGGEAGELFFGEGSRLTVL.

The V gene is TRBV28, the J gene TRBJ2-1; possibly TRBD2 for D (6 bases). The CDR3 contains 16 residues. Trimming took 6 bases from V and 0 from J, leaving 15 bases between them. Looked up from germline, CDR1 is MDHEN and CDR2 is SYDVKM. CDR3 region: CASRAGRRRSYNEQFF. The DNA for the CDR3 is TGTGCCAGCAGGGCGGGACGACGACGCTCCTACAATGAGCAGTTCTTC.

The chain links TRBV7-2 to TRBJ1-5; 7 bases are a match to TRBD1. The CDR3 spans 19 residues. Germline values: CDR1 SGHTA, CDR2 FQGNSA. With 4 bases clipped from V and 0 bases from J, the junction kept 15 bases outside the gene matches. The CDR3 DNA reads TGTGCCAGCAGCTCATGGGACAGCGAGATCTCTTATAGCAATCAGCCCCAGCATTTT. This codes for CASSSWDSEISYSNQPQHF. The full variable domain, completed using reference TRBV7-2 and TRBJ1-5, is GAGVSQSPSNKVTEKGKDVELRCDPISGHTALYWYRQSLGQGLEFLIYFQGNSAPDKSGLPSDRFSAERTGGSVSTLTIQRTQQEDSAVYLCASSSWDSEISYSNQPQHFGDGTRLSIL.

This clone appeared a single time. V is TRBV27 and J is TRBJ2-5, with D perhaps TRBD2 (7 bases). The CDR3 runs 14 residues. The V gene lost 5 bases and the J gene lost 5 bases, with 15 bases spanning the gap. Germline V gene lookup returns CDR1 MNHEY and CDR2 SMNVEV (reference sequence). The CDR3 is CASSIGGLGETQYF. The CDR3 DNA reads as TGTGCCAGCAGTATCGGGGGGCTTGGGGAGACCCAGTACTTC.

V is TRBV6-4 and J is TRBJ1-3; D perhaps matches TRBD1 (5 bases). The CDR3 is 19 amino acids. Germline V lookup: CDR1 MRHNA, CDR2 SNTAGT. The ends were cut back, 3 bases at V and 0 bases at J, with 21 bases in the middle. CDR3 sequence: CASSDGGWYMVISGNTIYF. The CDR3 coding sequence is TGTGCCAGCAGTGATGGGGGGTGGTATATGGTTATCTCTGGAAACACCATATATTTT.

This chain links TRBV4-3 with TRBJ2-1; 8 positions match TRBD1. The junction had 3 bases not matched to a gene; V was cut back by 1 base and J by 7 bases. CDR1 LGHNA and CDR2 YSLEER come from the germline V gene. CDR3 length: 14 amino acids. CDR3 in DNA: TGCGCCAGCAGCCAAGGGACAGGGTGGAATGAGCAGTTCTTC. As protein: CASSQGTGWNEQFF.

CDR3 coding DNA: TGTGCCAGCAGCCCGGGGGCGGGGGTGGGGTTAGAGACCCAGTACTTC. Translating gives CASSPGAGVGLETQYF. The genes are TRBV9 and TRBJ2-5; TRBD2 might be the D (7 bases). V was trimmed by 4 bases and J by 4 bases, leaving 20 bases between them. The CDR3 sequence is 16 residues long. In germline, CDR1 is SGDLS, CDR2 YYNGEE. Full variable domain (rest looked up from reference TRBV9 and TRBJ2-5): DSGVTQTPKHLITATGQRVTLRCSPRSGDLSVYWYQQSLDQGLQFLIQYYNGEERAKGNILERFSAQQFPDLHSELNLSSLELGDSALYFCASSPGAGVGLETQYFGPGTRLLVL.

J is TRBJ2-5 and V is TRBV7-9, with D perhaps TRBD2 (5 bases). Germline assignment: CDR1 SEHNR and CDR2 FQNEAQ (reference sequence). There are 16 residues in the CDR3. V was shortened by 5 bases and J by 4 bases, with 20 bases between the two germline ends. The CDR3 nucleotides read TGTGCCAGCAGCCCAGTTGAGGGTGTGGCAGGAGAGACCCAGTACTTC. This translates into CASSPVEGVAGETQYF.

The rearrangement links TRBV27 to TRBJ1-1, with D possibly TRBD1 on 6 matching bases. Trimming removed 4 bases from V and 1 base from J, with 13 bases in between. The germline CDR1 and CDR2 sequences are MNHEY and SMNVEV (reference sequence). The CDR3 runs to 15 residues. CDR3 sequence reads: CASSSRQVANTEAFF. CDR3 nucleotide sequence: TGTGCCAGCAGTTCCCGACAGGTAGCGAACACTGAAGCTTTCTTT.

The chain joins TRBV6-5 to TRBJ1-2; unclear D gene. V was pared by 5 bases and J by 2 bases, with 15 bases between. Germline values: CDR1 MNHEY, CDR2 SVGAGI. The CDR3 runs 15 residues. DNA of the CDR3: TGTGCCAGCAGTGCCACGCCGGGGATAAACTATGGCTACACCTTC. This translates into CASSATPGINYGYTF.

The chain has TRBV28 and TRBJ1-2, with TRBD1 matching 11 bases. This CDR3 spans 14 amino acids. Losses at the gene ends were 6 bases for V and 6 bases for J; bases not matched to a gene: 6. Looked up from germline, CDR1 is MDHEN and CDR2 is SYDVKM. The CDR3 region is CASSTGQGADGYTF. The DNA for the CDR3 is TGTGCCAGCAGCACCGGACAGGGGGCTGATGGCTACACCTTC.